The 9 T cell receptor beta chains listed next were all sequenced from one sample in a study of beta chain features in type 1 diabetes. The sequenced template was cDNA made from the entire isolated RNA. Measured with immunoSEQ multiplex PCR; TCRdb has only the in-frame clones, and not every one. There are around 160,000 clones in the sample; around 50% occur only once, and under 0.45% lies in the top ten. The material sequenced was Tregs from blood. These receptors were taken from a man aged 18 to 29 in good health.

This clone has more than one count but fewer than ten. The V call is TRBV21-1, the J call TRBJ1-4. TRBV21-1 is an annotated pseudogene. The CDR3 has 14 amino acids. This CDR3 is CATEGTAPNEKLFF. The CDR3, as DNA: TGTGCCACCGAGGGGACTGCGCCGAATGAAAAACTGTTTTTT.

The V and J genes are TRBV29-1 and TRBJ2-7; 12 bases map to TRBD2. This CDR3 is built from 16 residues. The germline V gene encodes CDR1 SQVTM and CDR2 ANQGSEA. The J segment lost 1 base and the V segment lost 1 base, leaving 5 bases of the junction unmatched. CDR3: CSVEGLAGVGSYEQYF. CDR3 nucleotides: TGCAGCGTTGAAGGACTAGCGGGAGTCGGGTCCTACGAGCAGTACTTC.

The chain is built from TRBV28 and TRBJ2-1; the match to TRBD2 covers 10 bases. The germline gives CDR1 MDHEN, CDR2 SYDVKM. The CDR3 loop spans 14 amino acids. With 3 bases clipped from V and 15 bases from J, the junction kept 11 bases outside the gene matches. Here the CDR3 reads CASSFGSSGGPGFF. DNA of the CDR3: TGTGCCAGCAGTTTTGGGTCTAGCGGGGGCCCTGGGTTCTTC.

V usage is TRBV6-5 and J usage is TRBJ1-6; a possible D gene is TRBD1 (5 bases). CDR1 is MNHEY and CDR2 is SVGAGI in the germline V gene. V was trimmed by 2 bases and J by 7 bases, leaving 12 bases between them. The CDR3 sequence is 15 residues long. The CDR3 reads CASSYAGRVNSPLHF. The DNA for the CDR3 is TGTGCCAGCAGTTACGCGGGACGGGTCAATTCACCCCTCCACTTT.

CDR3 protein: CASSWDRDGEQFF. The CDR3 DNA is TGTGCCAGCAGCTGGGACAGGGATGGGGAGCAGTTCTTC. The chain joins TRBV7-9 to TRBJ2-1; TRBD1 matches at 9 bases. Germline V CDR1 and CDR2: SEHNR, FQNEAQ (reference sequence). V lost 4 bases and J lost 10; bases outside the gene matches: 5. The CDR3 covers 13 residues.

The chain links TRBV7-9 to TRBJ2-2; a weak D match, TRBD1 (5 bases). The germline V and J ends were trimmed by 2 bases and 4 bases, with 11 bases remaining between them. Per the germline V gene, CDR1 is SEHNR and CDR2 is FQNEAQ (reference sequence). This CDR3 contains 15 residues. This CDR3 is CASSLQGWVTGELFF. As DNA, the CDR3 is TGTGCCAGCAGCTTACAGGGTTGGGTCACCGGGGAGCTGTTTTTT.

The V gene is TRBV9, the J gene TRBJ2-5, with 10 bases identical to TRBD2. This CDR3 comprises 15 residues. V was pared by 4 bases and J by 4 bases, with 7 bases of the junction left unmatched. Germline CDR1 is SGDLS and CDR2 is YYNGEE. The DNA of the CDR3 is TGTGCCAGCAGCTCAGGGACTAGCGCTGGAGAGACCCAGTACTTC. Its protein product is CASSSGTSAGETQYF. Full variable domain (rest looked up from reference TRBV9 and TRBJ2-5): DSGVTQTPKHLITATGQRVTLRCSPRSGDLSVYWYQQSLDQGLQFLIQYYNGEERAKGNILERFSAQQFPDLHSELNLSSLELGDSALYFCASSSGTSAGETQYFGPGTRLLVL.

This clone was detected a few times. The chain employs TRBV29-1 and TRBJ1-5; perhaps TRBD1 as D (6 bases). Germline V gene sequence: CDR1 SQVTM, CDR2 ANQGSEA. V was cut by 4 bases and J by 5 bases, with 9 bases left in between. The CDR3 is 12 residues long. The CDR3 DNA sequence: TGCAGCGTTGCGGGGGGCGATCAGCCCCAGCATTTT. Its translation is CSVAGGDQPQHF.

This clone occurred a few times. The chain combines TRBV30 with TRBJ2-3, with 7 bases identical to TRBD2. Germline values: CDR1 GTSNPN, CDR2 SVGIG (reference sequence). V lost 1 base to trimming and J lost 2 bases; unmatched junction nucleotides: 6. CDR3 length equals 15 residues. CDR3 residues: CAWSGGSGPTDTQYF. The CDR3 DNA sequence: TGTGCCTGGAGTGGCGGGAGCGGCCCCACAGATACGCAGTATTTT. Filled out from reference TRBV30 and TRBJ2-3, the complete variable domain reads SQTIHQWPATLVQPVGSPLSLECTVEGTSNPNLYWYRQAAGRGLQLLFYSVGIGQISSEVPQNLSASRPQDRQFILSSKKLLLSDSGFYLCAWSGGSGPTDTQYFGPGTRLTVL.